A single T cell receptor beta chain is shown here with its context. This clonotype came up a few times. Its antigen is still unknown. No quality values exist for individual bases; no much larger clone is one base distant. The sample comes from a study of T-cell reconstitution after alpha-beta-depleted transplantation in children (dated by TCRdb to the mid-2010s). Background on the whole study: T-cell immune reconstitution after TCRalphabeta/CD19-depleted allogeneic hematopoietic cell transplantation in children was quantitatively tracked in the study by means of TCR repertoire profiling.

From the cysteine up to the phenylalanine, the CDR3 has a length of 14 residues. Left in the record is the CDR3 DNA by itself, 42 bases read in frame from the first base. The germline V gene (reference sequence) provides CDR1 MNHEY and CDR2 SMNVEV. Trimming costs V 3 bases and J 6 bases, and their ends lie 11 bases apart. Here is what the overall study found, with its caveats: The apparently early recovery of alphabetaT-cell counts about two months after transplant reportedly depended on only several hundred rapidly expanded clones that came from non-depleted graft cells. Hyperexpanded clone frequencies declined over subsequent months; after one year, T-cell counts and TCRbeta diversity were mostly attributed to newly produced T cells. In some patients, high TCRbeta diversity at day 60 was attributed to recipient T cells and intrathymic progenitors that had survived conditioning.

The sample's treatment or condition, from its label and the paper: allogeneic hematopoietic cell transplantation with graft depleted of TCRalphabeta T cells and CD19 B cells. Transplant recipients were children who received TCRalphabeta/CD19-depleted allogeneic hematopoietic cell grafts. The method was PCR. The sequencing machine was an Illumina HiSeq 2500. TCR libraries were prepared with molecular barcoding, using unique molecular identifiers to normalize TCRbeta repertoire quantification. The public reads were reanalyzed by TCRdb: fastp trimming at Q25, MiXCR alignment, in-frame beta chains only. Rows matching on CDR3 protein sequence are summarized as one entry with the most common DNA and genes. Within this sample are about 500,000 distinct CDR3 sequences, with about 10% of them counted one time only. The ten biggest clones cover around 15% of the sample.

Sample: PBMCs, mostly from graft donor cells, taken 180 days after TCRalphabeta/CD19-depleted stem cell transplant. This TCR was sampled from a female patient aged 2-15 years who had a stem cell transplant for aplastic anemia, so the T cells may come from the graft donor. Recombination connected TRBV27 to TRBJ1-4, with the D gene call left open. The DNA is TGTGCCAGCAGTTTGATAGGCGGAGATGAAAAACTGTTTTTT. This gives the protein CASSLIGGDEKLFF.